This entry features one T cell receptor (beta chain) sequence. TCRdb re-called the 5' RACE reads through MiXCR, storing one row per CDR3 protein. This table has around 220,000 distinct CDR3 sequences, about 14% appearing once. This sample is drawn from a study of identical twins. The V gene's germline CDR1 is SGDLS and CDR2 YYNGEE. The CDR3 is 15 residues long. The J segment lost 2 bases and the V segment lost 4 bases, leaving 4 bases of the junction unmatched. Sample: memory (CD45RO+) T cells sorted from blood. This chain uses TRBV9 with TRBJ1-2; 11 bases line up with TRBD1. The sequence came from a woman aged 18-29 years in good health. The CDR3 DNA reads TGTGCCAGCAGCCTCCGGACAGGGGGCAACTATGGCTACACCTTC. It encodes CASSLRTGGNYGYTF.